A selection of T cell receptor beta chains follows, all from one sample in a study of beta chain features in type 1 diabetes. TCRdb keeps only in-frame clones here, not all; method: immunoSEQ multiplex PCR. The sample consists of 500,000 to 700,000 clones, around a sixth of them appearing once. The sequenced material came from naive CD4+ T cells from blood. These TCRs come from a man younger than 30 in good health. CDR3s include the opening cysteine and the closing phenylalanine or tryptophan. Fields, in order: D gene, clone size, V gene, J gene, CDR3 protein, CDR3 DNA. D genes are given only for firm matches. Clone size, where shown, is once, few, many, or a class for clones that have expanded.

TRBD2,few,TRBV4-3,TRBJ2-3,CASSQRLAGTDTQYF,TGCGCCAGCAGCCAGAGACTAGCGGGCACAGATACGCAGTATTTT
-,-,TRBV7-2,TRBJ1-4,CASSSRTNEKLFF,TGTGCCAGCAGTTCACGGACTAATGAAAAACTGTTTTTT
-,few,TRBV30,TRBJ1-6,CAWSPGSTLHF,TGTGCCTGGAGTCCCGGCAGTACCCTCCACTTT
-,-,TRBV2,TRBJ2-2,CASSQEDTGELFF,TGTGCCAGCAGTCAGGAGGACACCGGGGAGCTGTTTTTT
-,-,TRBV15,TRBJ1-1,CATSSGWNTEAFF,TGTGCCACCAGCTCAGGGTGGAACACTGAAGCTTTCTTT
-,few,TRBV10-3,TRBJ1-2,CAISGAREIHGYTF,TGTGCCATCAGTGGAGCCAGGGAGATACATGGCTACACCTTC
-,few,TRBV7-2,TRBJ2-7,CASSSPGQGGAYEQYF,TGTGCCAGCAGCTCGCCCGGGCAGGGTGGAGCGTACGAGCAGTACTTC
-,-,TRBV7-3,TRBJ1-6,CASSIGNSPLHF,TGTGCCAGCTCAATAGGGAATTCACCCCTCCACTTT
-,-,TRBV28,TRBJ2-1,CASRASFDEQFF,TGTGCCAGCAGGGCCTCCTTTGACGAGCAGTTCTTC
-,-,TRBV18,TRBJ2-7,CASSPTARGEQYF,TGTGCCAGCTCACCAACGGCCCGGGGGGAGCAGTACTTC
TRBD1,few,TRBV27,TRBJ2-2,CASSFGSRGQHTGELFF,TGTGCCAGCAGTTTTGGGAGCAGGGGGCAACACACCGGGGAGCTGTTTTTT
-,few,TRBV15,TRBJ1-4,CATSSQRTSNEKLFF,TGTGCCACCAGCAGTCAACGGACATCTAATGAAAAACTGTTTTTT